The present entry profiles one TCR beta chain with its context. Sequencing was performed with immunoSEQ multiplex PCR; in TCRdb, only in-frame clones are kept and a portion is missing. This sample's clone table lists about 140,000 clones. The CDR3 loop spans 15 amino acids. V shed 3 bases and J 3 bases; nucleotides not matched to a gene: 4. Looked up from germline, CDR1 is MNHNS and CDR2 is SASEGT. The data were taken from a study of T cell responses to AZD1222 COVID-19 vaccine. The sequenced sample was peripheral blood. This chain joins TRBV6-1 and TRBJ2-3; 9 bases match TRBD1. The receptor was derived from an adult in good health. CDR3 amino acids: CASSDGGTGTDTQYF. CDR3 sequence (DNA): TGTGCCAGCAGTGACGGGGGGACAGGGACAGATACGCAGTATTTT.